This T cell receptor beta chain came from a study of shared clonotypes between healthy human individuals. This clone was found once. Measured with immunoSEQ multiplex PCR; TCRdb has only the in-frame clones, and not every one. Here the sample spans about 1 million clones, around 76% being singletons. Trimming shortened V by 0 bases and J by 4 bases, and 11 bases separated the two germline ends. CDR1 and CDR2 (germline): SGHRS, YFSETQ. The CDR3 covers 16 residues. This TCR derives from a man between 18 and 29 years old in good health. The source material was memory CD4+ T cells sorted from blood. Subset defined: CD45RA-negative fraction. The chain recombines TRBV5-1 with TRBJ2-6; D is unresolved. Here the CDR3 DNA reads TGCGCCAGCAGCTTGGACGGAGATGACGGGGCCAACGTCCTGACTTTC. It specifies CASSLDGDDGANVLTF.